Below, 21 T cell receptor beta chains from the same sample are listed, as sequenced in a study of T cell repertoires in cytomegalovirus infection. TCRdb re-called the reads with MiXCR, one entry per CDR3 protein. In the table there are hundreds of thousands of distinct CDR3 sequences, over 20% of which are singletons. The source material was CD8+ T cells from PBMCs. The source of these receptors is a human donor in good health (CMV status not recorded). Some clones in this sample may be carry-over from other donors' samples.

The V gene is TRBV2, the J gene TRBJ1-5; D gene unclear. Germline loops: CDR1 SNHLY, CDR2 FYNNEI. V was shortened by 7 bases and J by 7 bases, with 11 bases between the two germline ends. The CDR3 length is 12 residues. In DNA form, the CDR3 reads TGTGCCAGCAACGACGGCGCACAGCCCCAGCATTTT. Protein product: CASNDGAQPQHF.

This clonotype was detected a few times. The chain carries TRBV6-1 and TRBJ2-3; weak D call: TRBD2 (6 bases). The CDR3 has 13 amino acids. Deletions cut 3 bases from V and 9 bases from J, with 13 bases between. Germline CDR1 is MNHNS and CDR2 is SASEGT. The CDR3 DNA is TGTGCCAGCAGTGACATCTTTGCGGGAACGCAGTATTTT. This sequence encodes CASSDIFAGTQYF.

V gene TRBV12-3 or TRBV12-4 combines with J gene TRBJ2-4, with D perhaps TRBD1 (5 bases). There are 15 residues in the CDR3. Between the trimmed V and J ends, which lost 6 bases and 1 base, there was a span of 13 bases. This chain's CDR3 is CASSPQGWAKNIQYF. Written as DNA, the CDR3 is TGTGCCAGCAGCCCCCAGGGATGGGCCAAAAACATTCAGTACTTC.

The V gene is TRBV6-6, the J gene TRBJ1-5; 9 bases fit TRBD1. V lost 4 bases to trimming and J lost 7 bases; unmatched junction nucleotides: 8. The length of the CDR3 is 15 residues. Germline lookup yields CDR1 MNHNY and CDR2 SVGAGI (reference sequence). The CDR3 sequence: CASSWSTGGGQPQHF. Written as DNA, the CDR3 is TGTGCCAGCAGTTGGTCGACAGGGGGAGGCCAGCCCCAGCATTTT.

This clonotype showed up many times. The rearrangement links TRBV20-1 to TRBJ1-2; D is undetermined. The germline CDR1 and CDR2 sequences are DFQATT and SNEGSKA (reference sequence). The CDR3 covers 10 residues. V was cut by 3 bases and J by 8 bases, with 7 bases left in between. The CDR3 sequence: CSASREGYTF. CDR3 nucleotide sequence: TGCAGTGCTAGTCGTGAGGGCTACACCTTC.

This clonotype was observed a handful of times. At one of its ends the junction is not consistent with the germline gene, which may arise from a read error. V is TRBV6-1 and J is TRBJ2-7, with D possibly being TRBD2 (5 bases). Germline V gene sequence: CDR1 MNHNS, CDR2 SASEGT. The CDR3 sequence is 13 residues long. The CDR3 spells CASSESPPGENCF. The CDR3 DNA follows: TGTGCCAGCAGTGAATCCCCCCCCGGGGAAAACTGCTTC.

The rearrangement links TRBV27 to TRBJ2-1; D gene ambiguous. The germline gives CDR1 MNHEY, CDR2 SMNVEV (reference sequence). This CDR3 spans 13 amino acids. Trimming took 3 bases from V and 4 from J, leaving 7 bases between them. The CDR3 is CASSFGQYNEQFF. Here the CDR3 DNA reads TGTGCCAGCAGTTTCGGGCAGTACAATGAGCAGTTCTTC.

This clonotype was observed many times. The rearrangement links TRBV7-2 to TRBJ1-2; D unresolved. Trimming left V 4 bases short and J 6 bases short, with 18 bases between. Germline V gene lookup returns CDR1 SGHTA and CDR2 FQGNSA. The CDR3 totals 15 residues. The CDR3: CASSSLGSAGNGYTF. CDR3 nucleotide sequence: TGTGCCAGCAGCTCGTTGGGGTCAGCGGGAAATGGCTACACCTTC.

The CDR3 nucleotides read TGTGCCAGCAGCCAGGGGGTTCTAGCCAAAAACATTCAGTACTTC. Protein product: CASSQGVLAKNIQYF. The rearrangement joins TRBV3-1 to TRBJ2-4, with D possibly called TRBD1 or TRBD2 (5 bases each). This CDR3 is 15 amino acids long. Trimming cost V 3 bases and J 0 bases, with 9 bases left between them. Looked up from germline, CDR1 is LGHDT and CDR2 is YNNKEL (reference sequence).

The chain joins TRBV28 to TRBJ1-1, with D tentatively TRBD1 (6 bases). Looked up from germline, CDR1 is MDHEN and CDR2 is SYDVKM. The V end was cut by 8 bases, the J end by 1 base, with 14 bases between. The CDR3 spans 14 residues. Written as DNA, the CDR3 is TGTGCCAGCGGAATCTACAGGGCGAACACTGAAGCTTTCTTT. It encodes CASGIYRANTEAFF.

This clonotype was seen only a few times. Here the CDR3 reads CASSFPLQPQHF. The CDR3 nucleotides read TGTGCCAGCAGTTTCCCCTTACAGCCCCAGCATTTT. The gene calls are TRBV12-3 or TRBV12-4 and TRBJ1-5; D is undetermined. This CDR3 contains 12 residues. V lost 3 bases and J lost 7, with 7 bases in between.

This clonotype came up a few times. The rearrangement links TRBV20-1 to TRBJ2-7; no reliable D call. V was trimmed by 1 base and J by 5 bases, leaving 9 bases between them. The germline V gene has CDR1 DFQATT and CDR2 SNEGSKA (reference sequence). The CDR3 has 12 amino acids. CDR3 bases: TGCAGTGCTAGAGTTTTGGCCCACGAGCAGTACTTC. Its protein is CSARVLAHEQYF.

The rearrangement uses TRBV7-4 and TRBJ2-1; tentative D call: TRBD1 (6 bases). Germline-derived CDR1 and CDR2 are SGHVT and SQSDAQ. The CDR3 contains 15 residues. The germline V and J ends were trimmed by 5 bases and 0 bases, with 11 bases remaining between them. DNA of the CDR3: TGTGCCAGCAGCGACAGGACGGGCTCCTACAATGAGCAGTTCTTC. It is translated as CASSDRTGSYNEQFF.

The table lists this clonotype with a few counts. This sequence joins TRBV2 and TRBJ2-7; D uncertain. The germline V gene encodes CDR1 SNHLY and CDR2 FYNNEI. This CDR3 is 13 amino acids long. The V end lost 6 bases, the J end lost 5 bases, and 14 bases lay between the germline ends. CDR3 bases: TGTGCCAGCAGGACTTTCTATGGAGACGAGCAGTACTTC. Translating it yields CASRTFYGDEQYF. The complete variable domain, with remaining parts taken from reference TRBV2 and TRBJ2-7, reads EPEVTQTPSHQVTQMGQEVILRCVPISNHLYFYWYRQILGQKVEFLVSFYNNEISEKSEIFDDQFSVERPDGSNFTLKIRSTKLEDSAMYFCASRTFYGDEQYFGPGTRLTVT.

This clonotype was counted a few times. The rearrangement uses TRBV7-9 and TRBJ1-2; 8 bases are a match to TRBD1. Germline CDR1 SEHNR, CDR2 FQNEAQ (reference sequence). V lost 1 base, J lost 8 bases, and 12 bases stayed unmatched. The CDR3 sequence is 16 residues long. DNA of the CDR3: TGTGCCAGCAGCTTAGAGCGGCCAGGGGGCATGCAGGGCTACACCTTC. It is translated as CASSLERPGGMQGYTF.

V and J are TRBV27 and TRBJ2-3, with D hard to call. The CDR3 totals 16 residues. Germline values: CDR1 MNHEY, CDR2 SMNVEV (reference sequence). Trimming removed 6 bases at V and 0 bases at J, with 16 bases between. DNA for the CDR3: TGTGCCAGCAGCCCACCATGGCAGCGAAGCACAGATACGCAGTATTTT. This gives the protein CASSPPWQRSTDTQYF.

This clonotype showed up just a few times. This rearrangement joins TRBV20-1 to TRBJ2-2, with D hard to call. The CDR3 totals 12 residues. V gave up 5 bases and J gave up 2 bases, with 6 bases separating them. From germline, CDR1 is DFQATT and CDR2 SNEGSKA (reference sequence). CDR3 coding DNA: TGCAGTGCTTGCTCAAACACCGGGGAGCTGTTTTTT. Translating gives CSACSNTGELFF.

This clonotype was found a few times. The V gene is TRBV7-9, the J gene TRBJ2-1; D gene unclear. Germline values: CDR1 SEHNR, CDR2 FQNEAQ (reference sequence). Trimming pared 2 bases from V and 2 bases from J, leaving 10 bases between. This CDR3 comprises 15 residues. CDR3 nucleotides: TGTGCCAGCAGCTTAAGTGGGGTGCCCTACAATGAGCAGTTCTTC. It yields the protein CASSLSGVPYNEQFF.

This clonotype has just a few counts. V and J are TRBV29-1 and TRBJ1-1; 11 bases are shared with TRBD1. This CDR3 spans 17 amino acids. The junction had 14 bases not matched to a gene; V was cut back by 3 bases and J by 5 bases. The germline gives CDR1 SQVTM, CDR2 ANQGSEA. CDR3 amino acids: CSVDRGSGQGALTEAFF. The CDR3, as DNA: TGCAGCGTTGATAGGGGTAGCGGACAGGGGGCATTGACTGAAGCTTTCTTT.

The rearrangement uses TRBV29-1 and TRBJ2-1; a possible D gene is TRBD1 (6 bases). From germline, CDR1 is SQVTM and CDR2 ANQGSEA. The CDR3 runs to 14 residues. Trimming pared 4 bases from V and 7 bases from J, leaving 17 bases between. The CDR3 is CSVVDSHLGNEQFF. CDR3 DNA sequence: TGCAGCGTTGTGGACAGTCATCTTGGGAATGAGCAGTTCTTC.

This clonotype has only a few counts. The chain combines TRBV27 with TRBJ2-1; D could derive from TRBD1 or TRBD2 (5 bases each). Germline-derived CDR1 and CDR2 are MNHEY and SMNVEV (reference sequence). V lost 3 bases and J lost 5, with 8 bases in between. The CDR3 covers 13 residues. The CDR3 sequence is CASSFPGHNEQFF. CDR3 nucleotide sequence: TGTGCCAGCAGTTTCCCGGGGCACAATGAGCAGTTCTTC.